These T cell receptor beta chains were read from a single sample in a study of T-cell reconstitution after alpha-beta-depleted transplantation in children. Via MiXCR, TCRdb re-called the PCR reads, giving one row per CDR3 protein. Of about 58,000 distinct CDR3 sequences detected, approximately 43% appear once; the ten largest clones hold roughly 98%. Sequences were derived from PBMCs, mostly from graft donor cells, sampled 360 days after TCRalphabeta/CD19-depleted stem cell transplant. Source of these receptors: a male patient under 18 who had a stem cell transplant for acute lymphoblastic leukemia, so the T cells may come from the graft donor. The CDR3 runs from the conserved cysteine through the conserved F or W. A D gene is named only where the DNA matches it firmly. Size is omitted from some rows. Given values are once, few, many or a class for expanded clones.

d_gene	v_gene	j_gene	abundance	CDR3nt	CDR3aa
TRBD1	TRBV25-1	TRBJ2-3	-	TGTGCCAGCAGTGAATCGGGACAGGGAACAGATACGCAGTATTTT	CASSESGQGTDTQYF
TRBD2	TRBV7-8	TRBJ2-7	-	TGTGCCAGCAGCTTAGGAGGTAGCGGGTATTACGAGCAGTACTTC	CASSLGGSGYYEQYF
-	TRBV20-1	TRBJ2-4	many	TGCAGTGCTAGAGTCGGGGGCCCCAAAAACATTCAGTACTTC	CSARVGGPKNIQYF
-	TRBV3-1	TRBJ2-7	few	TGTGCCAGCAGCCACTCCAACAGGGAGAGCGTCTCCTACGAGCAGTACTTC	CASSHSNRESVSYEQYF
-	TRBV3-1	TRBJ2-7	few	-	CASSPLWQTDEQYF
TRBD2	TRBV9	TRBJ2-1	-	TGTGCCAGCAGCTTCAACAGACTAGCGGGAGACAATGAGCAGTTCTTC	CASSFNRLAGDNEQFF
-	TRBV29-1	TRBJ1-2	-	TGCAGCGTTGCTGCAGGGGAAATTTATGGCTACACCTTC	CSVAAGEIYGYTF
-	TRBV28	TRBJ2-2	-	TGTGCCAGACCCACCGGGGAGCTGTTTTTT	CARPTGELFF
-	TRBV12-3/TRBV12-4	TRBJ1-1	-	TGTGCCAGCAGACCCCACTGGAGAGGAAACACTGAAGCTTTCTTT	CASRPHWRGNTEAFF
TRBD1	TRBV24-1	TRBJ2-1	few	TGTGCCACCAGTGATTTGACAGGGGCTAGGAATGAGCAGTTCTTC	CATSDLTGARNEQFF
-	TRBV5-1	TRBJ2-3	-	TGCGCCAGCAGTATTACAGGGCCCCAGCCTAGCACAGATACGCAGTATTTT	CASSITGPQPSTDTQYF
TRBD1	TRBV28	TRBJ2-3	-	TGTGCCAGCAGTTTAACAGGGGGCTCTTTGGATACGCAGTATTTT	CASSLTGGSLDTQYF
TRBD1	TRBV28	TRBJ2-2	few	TGTGCCAGCAGTCTGACAGGGCTTGTGAACACTCTGGAGCTGTTTTTT	CASSLTGLVNTLELFF
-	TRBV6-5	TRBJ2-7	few	TGTGCCAGCAGTTACGGTGTGAGGAAAGCAGCCTACGAGCAGTACTTC	CASSYGVRKAAYEQYF
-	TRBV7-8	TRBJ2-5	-	TGTGCCAGCAGCTTAGGGCCTAGGGGAGAGACCCAGTACTTC	CASSLGPRGETQYF
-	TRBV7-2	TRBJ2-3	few	TGTGCCAGCAGCTCCCTGACAGGCACAGATACGCAGTATTTT	CASSSLTGTDTQYF
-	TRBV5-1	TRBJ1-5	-	TGCGCCAGCAGCTTGTCAGGGGAAGGGAATCAGCCCCAGCATTTT	CASSLSGEGNQPQHF
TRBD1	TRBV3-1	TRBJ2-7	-	TGTGCCAGCAGCCAAAACCTGGACAGGGACGGCGAGCAGTACTTC	CASSQNLDRDGEQYF
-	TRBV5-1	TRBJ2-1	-	TGCGCCAGCAGCTCCCACAGGGCCAGATCCTACAATGAGCAGTTCTTC	CASSSHRARSYNEQFF
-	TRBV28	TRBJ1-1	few	TGTGCCAGCAGTTTAATTTTCAGGGGCGCTGAAGCTTTCTTT	CASSLIFRGAEAFF
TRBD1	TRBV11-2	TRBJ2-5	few	TGTGCCAGCAGCTCGGGGGACAGGGTGGGGAGGACCCAGTACTTC	CASSSGDRVGRTQYF
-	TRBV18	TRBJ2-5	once	TGTGCCAGCTCACCGCGGAGGAACCAAGAGACCCAGTACTTC	CASSPRRNQETQYF
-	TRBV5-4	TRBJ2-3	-	TGTGCCAGCAGCTCCCCGGAGGACAAGTACCGCACAGATACGCAGTATTTT	CASSSPEDKYRTDTQYF